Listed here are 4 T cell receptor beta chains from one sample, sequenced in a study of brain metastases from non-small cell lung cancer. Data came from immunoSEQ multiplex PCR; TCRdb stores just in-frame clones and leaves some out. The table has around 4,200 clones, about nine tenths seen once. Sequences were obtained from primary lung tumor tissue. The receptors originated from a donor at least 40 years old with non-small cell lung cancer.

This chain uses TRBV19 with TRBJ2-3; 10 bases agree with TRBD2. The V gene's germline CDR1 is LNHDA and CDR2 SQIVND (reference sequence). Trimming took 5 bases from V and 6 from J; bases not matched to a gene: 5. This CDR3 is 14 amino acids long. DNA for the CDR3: TGTGCCAGTAGTTCTAGCGGGAGTGGGGATACGCAGTATTTT. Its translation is CASSSSGSGDTQYF.

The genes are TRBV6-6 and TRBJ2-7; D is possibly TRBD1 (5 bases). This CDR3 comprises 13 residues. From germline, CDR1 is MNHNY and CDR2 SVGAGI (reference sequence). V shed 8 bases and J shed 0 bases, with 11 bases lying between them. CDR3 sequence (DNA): TGTGCCAGCGGTAGGGGCACCTCCTACGAGCAGTACTTC. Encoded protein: CASGRGTSYEQYF.

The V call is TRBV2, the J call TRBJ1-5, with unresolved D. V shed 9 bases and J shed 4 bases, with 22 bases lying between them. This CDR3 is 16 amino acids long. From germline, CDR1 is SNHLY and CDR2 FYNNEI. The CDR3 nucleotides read TGTGCCAGTTCGGAGAAGTCAAGGCCCTCTAATCAGCCCCAGCATTTT. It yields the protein CASSEKSRPSNQPQHF.

This chain's CDR3 is CASSIGTSGRRDQNEQFF. Here the CDR3 DNA reads TGTGCCAGTAGTATAGGGACTAGCGGGAGGAGGGATCAGAATGAGCAGTTCTTC. The gene calls are TRBV19 and TRBJ2-1, with 14 bases fitting TRBD2. Trimming at V came to 1 base and at J to 7 bases, leaving 9 bases not matched to a gene. CDR3 length equals 18 residues. CDR1 is LNHDA, CDR2 SQIVND, per germline (reference sequence).